This TCR beta chain comes out of a study of early T cells in non-severe SARS-CoV-2 infection (dated by TCRdb to about 2021). A note on the overall study: TCR sequencing used bulk RNA from unsorted whole blood, so alpha and beta chains could not be paired. Study-level results and caveats: VDJdb matching was skewed toward anti-spike CD8 responses and likely underestimated virus-specific expansions by missing private and CD4 specificities.

This was a case-control study nested in a cohort of healthcare workers in London, UK, who had nasopharyngeal swab PCR tests and blood samples taken every week. Healthcare workers were enrolled in the week of the UK lockdown, from 23 to 31 March 2020, and were followed every week for up to roughly 15 weeks. Libraries were constructed by 5' RACE. The sequencing machine was a NextSeq 500. To correct for sequencing error and PCR bias, the TCR library protocol tagged individual cDNA molecules with unique molecular identifiers. Both TCR alpha and beta chains were sequenced, and tight co-correlation was observed between alpha and beta sequence abundances in each sample. Regarding the original processing steps: V gene, J gene and CDR3 annotation of TCR sequences was performed with Decombinator V4. Expanded TCRs were defined as changing significantly between any two time points under a Poisson model with p below 0.0001. TCR abundances were normalised to the total number of TCRs sequenced in each sample and reported as counts per million. MAIT TCRs were defined by TRAV1-2 paired with TRAJ12, TRAJ20 or TRAJ33, and iNKT TCRs by TRAV10 paired with TRAJ18. VDJdb, accessed 1 November 2021, was searched for CMV, EBV and SARS-CoV-2 annotated TCRs, excluding TCRs annotated for multiple antigens. TCRdb cleaned the public reads at Q25 with fastp, built clones with MiXCR and kept in-frame beta chains. Each CDR3 protein appears once, grouped with its most common genes and DNA. None of the V and J calls come from the authors' own analysis; TCRdb made them. This sample gives roughly 69,000 distinct CDR3 sequences in total; more than 8% of them show up just once. 15% to 17% of the sample is taken by the ten largest.

Per the germline V gene (reference sequence), WNHNN is the CDR1 and SYGVQD is the CDR2. The CDR3 numbers 19 residues from cysteine through phenylalanine. Only CDR3 DNA remains: 57 bases, in frame from the first base. The V end gives up 9 bases and the J end 1 base, leaving 19 bases in the junction not matched to a gene. This clonotype was recorded at least ten times. Its target antigen remains unknown. Base qualities are not at hand, and no much larger clone is one base apart. The chain employs TRBV10-1 and TRBJ2-4; TRBD1 lines up with 9 middle nucleotides. The receptor was isolated from an adult who was a healthcare worker with PCR-confirmed SARS-CoV-2 infection or an uninfected control (not recorded which). Sequenced material: whole blood, taken at baseline. This receptor has the CDR3 CARTDGQGRKMAAKNIQYF. The DNA sequence is as follows: TGCGCCAGAACAGACGGACAGGGGAGGAAGATGGCGGCCAAAAACATTCAGTACTTC.